The clone carrying this T cell receptor (beta chain) was recorded a few times. CD4+ T cell IFNgamma after overnight CMV lysate exposure gave donor CMV status. The sample comes from a study of naive and memory T cell subsets. Two oligonucleotides, mixed equimolar, formed the beta constant-region primer covering TRBC1 and TRBC2. TCRdb independently ran MiXCR on the UMI-ligation and nested PCR reads; one entry per CDR3 protein. The sample has 120,000 to 150,000 distinct CDR3 sequences; over 15% are singletons. This CDR3 has 12 residues. The V gene lost 2 bases and the J gene lost 2 bases, with 2 bases spanning the gap. Germline CDR1 and CDR2: SNHLY and FYNNEI.

The chain combines TRBV2 with TRBJ2-3; D uncertain. The TCR originated in a human donor in good health. Source material: naive CD4+ T cells from blood. The chain's CDR3 is CASSETTDTQYF. The CDR3 DNA is TGTGCCAGCAGTGAAACCACAGATACGCAGTATTTT. The full variable domain, in which reference TRBV2 and TRBJ2-3 provide the parts outside the CDR3, is EPEVTQTPSHQVTQMGQEVILRCVPISNHLYFYWYRQILGQKVEFLVSFYNNEISEKSEIFDDQFSVERPDGSNFTLKIRSTKLEDSAMYFCASSETTDTQYFGPGTRLTVL.